The 27 T cell receptor beta chains presented below share a single source sample, sequenced in a study of blood T cell repertoires in COVID-19. This table comes from immunoSEQ multiplex PCR, and its TCRdb copy is limited to in-frame clones, with some not included. The sample records roughly 200,000 clones, 75% to 90% being singletons. Source material: peripheral blood. These receptors were collected from a human donor with active or convalescent COVID-19. The donor label of this sample is uncertain.

This chain links TRBV5-1 with TRBJ1-5; possibly TRBD1 for D (5 bases). The V and J ends lost 3 bases and 4 bases respectively, with 8 bases between them. The CDR3 has 13 amino acids. CDR1 is SGHRS, CDR2 YFSETQ, per germline. The CDR3: CASSSQGNQPQHF. DNA for the CDR3: TGCGCCAGCAGCTCGCAGGGTAATCAGCCCCAGCATTTT.

V gene TRBV2 combines with J gene TRBJ1-4; no reliable D call. The CDR3 is made up of 15 amino acids. CDR1 SNHLY and CDR2 FYNNEI come from the germline V gene. Trimming cost V 2 bases and J 3 bases, with 10 bases left between them. The CDR3 bases are TGTGCCAGCAGTGAACACAGTCTTTCTAATGAAAAACTGTTTTTT. It specifies CASSEHSLSNEKLFF.

V gene TRBV2 combines with J gene TRBJ2-1, with a possible D match to TRBD1 (5 bases). The CDR3 has 12 amino acids. Germline assignment: CDR1 SNHLY and CDR2 FYNNEI. In DNA, the CDR3 is TGTGCGTTGCAGGGTTCCTACAATGAGCAGTTCTTC. This gives the protein CALQGSYNEQFF.

The chain carries TRBV11-3 and TRBJ2-5, with D tentatively TRBD2 (6 bases). Germline-derived CDR1 and CDR2 are SGHNT and YENEEA. The CDR3 spans 17 residues. V gave up 5 bases and J gave up 2 bases, with 21 bases separating them. The chain's CDR3 is CASSPLTGGTQQETQYF. For the CDR3, the DNA is TGTGCCAGCAGCCCCCTCACGGGCGGGACCCAACAAGAGACCCAGTACTTC.

The chain employs TRBV11-2 and TRBJ2-5; possibly TRBD1 for D (6 bases). Germline V gene lookup returns CDR1 SGHAT and CDR2 FQNNGV. The germline V and J ends were trimmed by 0 bases and 5 bases, with 13 bases remaining between them. This CDR3 comprises 15 residues. Written as DNA, the CDR3 is TGTGCCAGCAGCTTAGAGGGGTGGACAGTGGAGACCCAGTACTTC. Amino acids: CASSLEGWTVETQYF.

The chain recombines TRBV10-3 with TRBJ1-2; 7 bases are shared with TRBD1. This CDR3 comprises 14 residues. Germline V lookup: CDR1 ENHRY, CDR2 SYGVKD. Trimming cost V 4 bases and J 1 base; bases outside gene matches: 3. The CDR3 region is CAISGRDSNYGYTF. In nucleotides, the CDR3 is TGTGCCATCAGTGGGAGGGACAGTAACTATGGCTACACCTTC.

V and J are TRBV7-2 and TRBJ2-1; D remains unclear. The CDR3 is 13 amino acids. V lost 5 bases to trimming and J lost 5 bases, with 10 bases between them. CDR1 is SGHTA and CDR2 is FQGNSA in the germline V gene. The CDR3 DNA reads TGTGCCAGCAGCCCGGTCAGGCACAATGAGCAGTTCTTC. Protein: CASSPVRHNEQFF.

The chain links TRBV28 to TRBJ2-1; TRBD2 aligns across 8 bases. J gave up 8 bases and V 2 bases, and 2 bases lay outside the gene matches. CDR1 and CDR2 from the germline V gene are MDHEN and SYDVKM. The CDR3 has 13 residues. CDR3 protein: CASSLRTSYEQFF. CDR3 nucleotide sequence: TGTGCCAGCAGTTTAAGGACTAGCTATGAGCAGTTCTTC.

The chain combines TRBV7-9 with TRBJ1-3; 7 positions match TRBD1. The CDR3 sequence is 14 residues long. Germline CDR1 reads SEHNR; CDR2 reads FQNEAQ (reference sequence). The junction had 3 bases not matched to a gene; V was cut back by 1 base and J by 6 bases. CDR3 residues: CASSLGQGANTIYF. In DNA, the CDR3 is TGTGCCAGCAGCTTAGGACAGGGAGCAAACACCATATATTTT.

The chain joins TRBV9 to TRBJ2-3; TRBD1 might be the D (5 bases). V was cut by 3 bases and J by 4 bases, with 12 bases left in between. From germline, CDR1 is SGDLS and CDR2 YYNGEE. The CDR3 has 14 residues. DNA for the CDR3: TGTGCCAGCAGCGGCGCCAGGGCGGCAGATACGCAGTATTTT. Encoded protein: CASSGARAADTQYF. Full variable domain (remainder filled in from reference TRBV9 and TRBJ2-3): DSGVTQTPKHLITATGQRVTLRCSPRSGDLSVYWYQQSLDQGLQFLIQYYNGEERAKGNILERFSAQQFPDLHSELNLSSLELGDSALYFCASSGARAADTQYFGPGTRLTVL.

This rearrangement joins TRBV5-8 to TRBJ1-3, with D hard to call. V was shortened by 6 bases and J by 9 bases, with 16 bases between the two germline ends. Germline CDR1 SGHTS, CDR2 YDEGEE. CDR3 length equals 13 residues. The CDR3 region is CASKLGRVGTIYF. CDR3 coding DNA: TGTGCCAGCAAGCTCGGGAGAGTCGGCACCATATATTTT.

The chain joins TRBV30 to TRBJ2-1; D might be TRBD2 (6 bases). The germline CDR1 and CDR2 sequences are GTSNPN and SVGIG (reference sequence). The CDR3 length is 14 residues. With 1 base removed from V and 4 bases from J, the gap between germline ends came to 11 bases. CDR3 bases: TGTGCCTGGAGTGGGAGCGGGCGGTACAATGAGCAGTTCTTC. It codes for CAWSGSGRYNEQFF.

The gene calls are TRBV7-3 and TRBJ1-1, with a possible D match to TRBD1 (6 bases). Germline lookup yields CDR1 SGHTA and CDR2 FQGTGA. Trimming took off 5 bases at V and 3 bases at J, with 10 bases between the two ends. CDR3 size: 13 residues. CDR3 nucleotides: TGTGCCAGCAGCGCCGGGACACACACTGAAGCTTTCTTT. It yields the protein CASSAGTHTEAFF.

To note about this clone: Sequence at one end of the junction differs from germline and may be a read error. V gene TRBV4-1 combines with J gene TRBJ1-2; D gene uncertain. This CDR3 comprises 14 residues. CDR1 MGHRA and CDR2 YSYEKL come from the germline V gene. This CDR3 reads CASRHAGSNYGYTF. CDR3 in DNA: TGCGCCAGCCGCCATGCAGGCTCTAACTATGGCTACACCTTC.

The chain recombines TRBV11-2 with TRBJ1-2; TRBD1 aligns across 10 bases. From germline, CDR1 is SGHAT and CDR2 FQNNGV. The CDR3 totals 15 residues. The V gene end was trimmed by 5 bases and the J gene end by 2 bases; junction bases not matched to a gene: 5. The CDR3 reads CASSRTGQGNYGYTF. In DNA form, the CDR3 reads TGTGCCAGCAGCCGTACGGGACAGGGGAACTATGGCTACACCTTC.

The genes are TRBV2 and TRBJ2-1; D gene unclear. The CDR3 runs to 13 residues. V was cut by 6 bases and J by 2 bases, with 8 bases left in between. The germline V gene has CDR1 SNHLY and CDR2 FYNNEI. This chain's CDR3 is CASSPSAYNEQFF. The CDR3 nucleotides read TGTGCCAGCAGCCCTTCTGCCTACAATGAGCAGTTCTTC.

V gene TRBV30 combines with J gene TRBJ2-6; D gene ambiguous. V lost 5 bases and J 0 bases, leaving 17 bases between the germline ends. This CDR3 comprises 17 residues. CDR1 GTSNPN and CDR2 SVGIG come from the germline V gene (reference sequence). The CDR3 sequence is CAWFRPGLGSGANVLTF. In nucleotides, the CDR3 is TGTGCCTGGTTCCGGCCCGGTCTAGGCTCTGGGGCCAACGTCCTGACTTTC. The complete variable domain, with remaining parts taken from reference TRBV30 and TRBJ2-6, reads SQTIHQWPATLVQPVGSPLSLECTVEGTSNPNLYWYRQAAGRGLQLLFYSVGIGQISSEVPQNLSASRPQDRQFILSSKKLLLSDSGFYLCAWFRPGLGSGANVLTFGAGSRLTVL.

V is TRBV5-4 and J is TRBJ2-1, with D possibly TRBD1 on 6 matching bases. Germline-derived CDR1 and CDR2 are SGHNT and YYREEE (reference sequence). V was trimmed by 4 bases and J by 12 bases, leaving 20 bases between them. This CDR3 has 14 residues. The CDR3 DNA is TGTGCCAGCAGCCTCCCTGGACAGACACCTGGGCAGTTCTTC. Amino acid sequence: CASSLPGQTPGQFF.

This chain's CDR3 is CASSRGQNYGYTF. The CDR3 nucleotides read TGTGCCAGCAGCCGGGGACAGAACTATGGCTACACCTTC. The chain recombines TRBV6-2 or TRBV6-3 with TRBJ1-2; TRBD1 aligns across 7 bases. This CDR3 comprises 13 residues. The germline V gene has CDR1 MNHEY and CDR2 SVGEGT. J was trimmed by 2 bases and V by 6 bases; bases with no gene match: 3.

The V and J genes are TRBV7-2 and TRBJ2-7, with 7 bases that match TRBD1. Germline CDR1 is SGHTA and CDR2 is FQGNSA. V trimming: 8 bases; J trimming: 2 bases; junction bases outside the gene matches: 9. The CDR3 consists of 14 residues. CDR3 bases: TGTGCCAGCCAGACAGGGTTTAGCACCTACGAGCAGTACTTC. This translates into CASQTGFSTYEQYF.

V gene TRBV20-1 combines with J gene TRBJ2-5; 7 bases are shared with TRBD2. V shed 3 bases and J 2 bases; nucleotides not matched to a gene: 6. The germline V gene encodes CDR1 DFQATT and CDR2 SNEGSKA (reference sequence). This CDR3 spans 14 amino acids. The CDR3 nucleotides read TGCAGTGCTAGTGGCGGGAGTGGACAAGAGACCCAGTACTTC. This codes for CSASGGSGQETQYF.

In DNA form, the CDR3 reads TGTGCCAGCAGTCTCTCTAGCGGGGGCCACAATGAGCAGTTCTTC. It specifies CASSLSSGGHNEQFF. This chain joins TRBV6-4 and TRBJ2-1; TRBD2 matches 10 bases. Germline CDR1 is MRHNA and CDR2 is SNTAGT. This CDR3 is 15 amino acids long. Trimming cost V 5 bases and J 5 bases; bases outside gene matches: 6.

The J gene is TRBJ1-5, the V gene TRBV25-1; D perhaps matches TRBD1 (6 bases). V lost 8 bases and J 3 bases, leaving 23 bases between the germline ends. The CDR3 length is 17 residues. Germline V CDR1 and CDR2: MGHDK, SYGVNS. The CDR3 here is CASGNPPTGPHNQPQHF. The DNA of the CDR3 is TGTGCCAGCGGCAACCCCCCGACAGGTCCACACAATCAGCCCCAGCATTTT.

This clone was found a few times. The chain joins TRBV6-1 to TRBJ2-1; TRBD2 is a possible D gene (6 bases). This CDR3 has 14 residues. Germline V gene sequence: CDR1 MNHNS, CDR2 SASEGT. V shed 2 bases and J shed 7 bases, with 12 bases lying between them. CDR3 nucleotides: TGTGCCAGCAGTGAATGGGCTAGCGTAAATGAGCAGTTCTTC. Translating it yields CASSEWASVNEQFF.

This rearrangement joins TRBV6-5 to TRBJ1-1, with D maybe TRBD1 (5 bases). V lost 2 bases and J lost 4, with 14 bases in between. CDR3 length: 15 amino acids. Per the germline V gene, CDR1 is MNHEY and CDR2 is SVGAGI. DNA of the CDR3: TGTGCCAGCAGTTACAGTGCAGGGTACGGCACTGAAGCTTTCTTT. It is translated as CASSYSAGYGTEAFF.

This clone was recorded once. The genes are TRBV6-5 and TRBJ2-2; the D gene is possibly TRBD2 (5 bases). Germline CDR1 reads MNHEY; CDR2 reads SVGAGI. This CDR3 region has 16 residues. With 1 base removed from V and 4 bases from J, the gap between germline ends came to 13 bases. The CDR3 DNA reads as TGTGCCAGCAGTTACTTGGCTAGCTGGGGCACCGGGGAGCTGTTTTTT. This codes for CASSYLASWGTGELFF.

This clone was detected once. The V and J genes are TRBV5-1 and TRBJ1-1; perhaps TRBD1 as D (5 bases). Trimming shortened V by 0 bases and J by 1 base, and 13 bases separated the two germline ends. The CDR3 has 16 amino acids. CDR1 is SGHRS and CDR2 is YFSETQ in the germline V gene. The CDR3 region has the DNA TGCGCCAGCAGCTTGGCCCAACAGGTAAGGAACACTGAAGCTTTCTTT. It encodes CASSLAQQVRNTEAFF.